Listed below are T cell receptor beta chains from one sample, sequenced in a study of blood T cell repertoires in COVID-19. Sequencing was performed with immunoSEQ multiplex PCR; in TCRdb, only in-frame clones are kept and a portion is missing. Of approximately 15,000 clones detected, roughly nine tenths appear once; the ten largest clones hold roughly 15%. The sequencing input was peripheral blood. These receptors were obtained from a man in his fifties with active COVID-19. Both conserved end residues are part of each CDR3. D genes are given only for firm matches. Some rows have no size entry. The others give once, few or many, or a class for an expanded clone.

>TRBV7-2|TRBJ2-2|-|17|TRBD2
TGTGCCAGCAGCTTAGGGCGGGAGGGCCGTAGCACCGGGGAGCTGTTTTTT
CASSLGREGRSTGELFF
>TRBV7-9|TRBJ2-1|once|15|-
TGTGCCAGCAGCTCAGCCGCGGTCTCCTACAATGAGCAGTTCTTC
CASSSAAVSYNEQFF
>TRBV18|TRBJ2-5|once|16|TRBD2
TGTGCCAGCTCACCCGGACTAGCGGGAGGTAAAGAGACCCAGTACTTC
CASSPGLAGGKETQYF
>TRBV5-1|TRBJ2-5|-|15|TRBD1
TGCGCCAGTTTCCCCGGCGACAGGGACCCCGGCACCCAGTACTTC
CASFPGDRDPGTQYF
>TRBV5-1|TRBJ2-2|-|16|-
TGCGCCAGCAGCTTGGCTGCGGGTTCGAACACCGGGGAGCTGTTTTTT
CASSLAAGSNTGELFF
>TRBV5-8|TRBJ1-4|-|16|-
TGTGCCAGCAGCACGACACGTCTCTCGGCTAATGAAAAACTGTTTTTT
CASSTTRLSANEKLFF
>TRBV19|TRBJ2-1|few|15|-
TGTGCCAGTAGTATAGATCTATCAGGCTTTAATGAGCAGTTCTTC
CASSIDLSGFNEQFF
>TRBV3-1/TRBV3-2|TRBJ1-1|once|15|-
TGTGCCAGCAGCCAAGACCTCAGGGGGAACACTGAAGCTTTCTTT
CASSQDLRGNTEAFF
>TRBV7-9|TRBJ2-6|-|19|-
TGTGCCAGCAGCTTAGCGACATATAGAAAGCTGCCTGGGGCCAACGTCCTGACTTTC
CASSLATYRKLPGANVLTF
>TRBV6-5|TRBJ1-5|-|15|TRBD1
TGTGCCAGCAGTAAAAGACAGGGTGGCAATCAGCCCCAGCATTTT
CASSKRQGGNQPQHF
>TRBV24-1|TRBJ2-3|once|13|-
TGTGCCACCAGTGACCCTAGCACAGATACGCAGTATTTT
CATSDPSTDTQYF
>TRBV28|TRBJ1-2|-|16|-
TGTGCCAGCACCAACCCGCGGGCGGGTTATAACTATGGCTACACCTTC
CASTNPRAGYNYGYTF
>TRBV28|TRBJ2-2|-|13|-
TGTGCCAGCAGACGGGGATTTACCGGGGAGCTGTTTTTT
CASRRGFTGELFF
>TRBV11-2|TRBJ2-3|-|16|-
TGTGCCAGCAGCTCTCTAACAGGGACCAGCACAGATACGCAGTATTTT
CASSSLTGTSTDTQYF
>TRBV18|TRBJ2-1|few|15|TRBD2
TGTGCCAGCTCGCTTCAAGCGGGAGTTCTTAATGAGCAGTTCTTC
CASSLQAGVLNEQFF
>TRBV5-6|TRBJ1-5|-|16|TRBD1
TGTGCCAGCAGCCCCTATACCGACAGGGGGAATCAGCCCCAGCATTTT
CASSPYTDRGNQPQHF
>TRBV2|TRBJ2-5|-|15|-
TGTGCCAGCAGTGTCGAGGCAGGGCGAGGCGAGACCCAGTACTTC
CASSVEAGRGETQYF